These 2 T cell receptor beta chains were sequenced from one sample in a study of shared clonotypes between healthy human individuals (dated by TCRdb to about 2020). CD8 naive samples were obtained by positive selection for CCR7 among CD45RO-negative cells, yielding a CD45RA+CCR7+ population from which TemRA cells were excluded. Libraries were made using the immunoSEQ multiplex PCR assay. TCRdb took over this immuneACCESS table, retaining in-frame rearrangements with V and J assigned. Such tables are incomplete; in checked studies, under half of the missing clones stem from an unresolved V gene, and the remainder is unexplained. The sample data list about 680,000 clones, and about 92% of these were observed just once. About a quarter of the sample comes from the top ten. The specimen sequenced was naive CD8+ T cells sorted from blood. The meaning of the sample's cell subset or site label: CD45RA+CCR7+. The receptor set was obtained from a man aged 25 to 40 in good health.

Only one count was recorded for this clone. The chain links TRBV7-3 to TRBJ2-1, with 8 bases lining up with TRBD2. CDR3 length equals 15 residues. CDR1 and CDR2 from the germline V gene are SGHTA and FQGTGA. Losses at the gene ends were 1 base for V and 3 bases for J; bases not matched to a gene: 2. The CDR3 sequence is CASSLIGGDYNEQFF. The CDR3 DNA is TGTGCCAGCAGCTTAATCGGGGGGGACTACAATGAGCAGTTCTTC. Variable domain in full (rest from reference TRBV7-3 and TRBJ2-1): GAGVSQTPSNKVTEKGKYVELRCDPISGHTALYWYRQSLGQGPEFLIYFQGTGAADDSGLPNDRFFAVRPEGSVSTLKIQRTERGDSAVYLCASSLIGGDYNEQFFGPGTRLTVL.

The chain is built from TRBV10-1 and TRBJ2-1, with TRBD2 matching over 9 bases. The CDR3 has 16 amino acids. J was trimmed by 2 bases and V by 2 bases; bases with no gene match: 4. The germline V gene has CDR1 WNHNN and CDR2 SYGVQD (reference sequence). CDR3 residues: CASSEVPSGTYNEQFF. In nucleotides, the CDR3 is TGCGCCAGCAGTGAGGTACCTAGCGGGACCTACAATGAGCAGTTCTTC.